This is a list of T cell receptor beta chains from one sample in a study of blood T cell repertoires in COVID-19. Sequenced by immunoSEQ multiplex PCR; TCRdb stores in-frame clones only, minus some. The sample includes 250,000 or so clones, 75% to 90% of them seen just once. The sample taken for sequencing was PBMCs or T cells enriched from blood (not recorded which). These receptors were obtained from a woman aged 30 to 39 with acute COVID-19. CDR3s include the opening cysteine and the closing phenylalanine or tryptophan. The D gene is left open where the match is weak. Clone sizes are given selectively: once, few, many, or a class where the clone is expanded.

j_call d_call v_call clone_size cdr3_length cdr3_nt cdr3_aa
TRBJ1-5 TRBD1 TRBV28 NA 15 TGTGCCAGCAGGTCGACAGGGGACTCCAATCAGCCCCAGCATTTT CASRSTGDSNQPQHF
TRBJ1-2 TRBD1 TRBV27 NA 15 TGTGCCAGCAGTTCCCCGGGACAGGGGGTATATGGCTACACCTTC CASSSPGQGVYGYTF
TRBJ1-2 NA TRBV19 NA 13 TGTGCCAGTAGTAAGGGAGGGAACCCTGGCTACACCTTC CASSKGGNPGYTF
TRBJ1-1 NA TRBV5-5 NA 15 TGTGCCAGCAGCTTGGGACACTCCATGAACACTGAAGCTTTCTTT CASSLGHSMNTEAFF
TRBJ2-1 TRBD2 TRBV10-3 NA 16 TGTGCCATCAGTGTAGGTGGGGCTAGCGGACACAATGAGCAGTTCTTC CAISVGGASGHNEQFF
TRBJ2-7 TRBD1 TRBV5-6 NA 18 TGTGCCAGCAGCTTGGGAATTTGGCGGGACAGGGAATCCTACGAGCAGTACTTC CASSLGIWRDRESYEQYF
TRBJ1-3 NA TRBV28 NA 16 TGTGCCAGCAGTTTAAGGGGCCCTACCTCTGGAAACACCATATATTTT CASSLRGPTSGNTIYF
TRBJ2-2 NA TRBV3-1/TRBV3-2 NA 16 TGTGCCAGCAGCCAGGCTGGAGGTGGAGAAACCGGGGAGCTGTTTTTT CASSQAGGGETGELFF
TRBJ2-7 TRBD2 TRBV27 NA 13 TGTGCCAGCAGCTTGACTAGCGGGACTGGGCAGTACTTC CASSLTSGTGQYF
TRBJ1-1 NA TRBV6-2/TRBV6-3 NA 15 TGTGCCAGCAGTTATTACGGGAGTACAAACACTGAAGCTTTCTTT CASSYYGSTNTEAFF
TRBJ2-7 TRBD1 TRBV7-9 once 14 TGTGCCAGCAGTTTACGGGACAGGAATTACGAGCAGTACTTC CASSLRDRNYEQYF
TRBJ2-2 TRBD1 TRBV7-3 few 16 TGTGCCAGCAGCTTAATGGGACAGGGGAACACCGGGGAGCTGTTTTTT CASSLMGQGNTGELFF
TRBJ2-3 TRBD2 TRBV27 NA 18 TGTGCCAGCAGTCCCGGGACTAGCGGGAGTTCAAGCACAGATACGCAGTATTTT CASSPGTSGSSSTDTQYF
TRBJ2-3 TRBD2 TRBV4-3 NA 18 TGCGCCAGCAGCCAAACCCGAACTAGCGGGAGGGGTACAGATACGCAGTATTTT CASSQTRTSGRGTDTQYF
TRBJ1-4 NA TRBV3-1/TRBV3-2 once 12 TGTGCCAGCAGCCACGGGGGAGGCAAACTGTTTTTT CASSHGGGKLFF
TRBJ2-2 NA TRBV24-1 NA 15 TGTGCCACCAGTGACCCCGGAGCAGCGCTCGGGGAGCTGTTTTTT CATSDPGAALGELFF
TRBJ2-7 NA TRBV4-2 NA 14 TGTGCCAGCAGCGAAAAGGACAGAGACTACGAGCAGTACTTC CASSEKDRDYEQYF
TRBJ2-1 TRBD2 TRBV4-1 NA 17 TGCGCCAGCAGCCAAGAATGGGCTAGCGGAAATTACAATGAGCAGTTCTTC CASSQEWASGNYNEQFF
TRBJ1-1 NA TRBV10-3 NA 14 TGTGCCATCAGGGCTGGAGAAGGGAACACTGAAGCTTTCTTT CAIRAGEGNTEAFF
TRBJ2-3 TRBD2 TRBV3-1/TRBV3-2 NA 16 TGTGCCAGCAGCCACCAACTAGCGGGGGGCACAGATACGCAGTATTTT CASSHQLAGGTDTQYF
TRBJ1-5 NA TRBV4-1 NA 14 TGCGCCAGCGACTATAGATTGGTAGATCAGCCCCAGCATTTT CASDYRLVDQPQHF
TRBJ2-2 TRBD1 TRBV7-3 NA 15 TGTGCCAGCAGCCCGTTACAGGGGAATGCCGGGGAGCTGTTTTTT CASSPLQGNAGELFF
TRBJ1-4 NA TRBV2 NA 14 TGTGCCAGCACCTGGACAGCAACTAATGAAAAACTGTTTTTT CASTWTATNEKLFF
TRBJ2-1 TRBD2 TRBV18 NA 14 TGTGCCAGCTTGGGACTAGCGGGGCACAATGAGCAGTTCTTC CASLGLAGHNEQFF
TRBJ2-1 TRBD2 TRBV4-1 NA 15 TGCGCCAGCAGCCAAAGAGCGGGAGGGGTGGATGAGCAGTTCTTC CASSQRAGGVDEQFF
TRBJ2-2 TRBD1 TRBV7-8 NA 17 TGTGCCAGCAGAACCATCTGGACAGGCCCCGGCACCGGGGAGCTGTTTTTT CASRTIWTGPGTGELFF
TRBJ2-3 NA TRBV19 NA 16 TGTGCCAGTAGTATAGGGGCTAGCGTTTTCGCAGATACGCAGTATTTT CASSIGASVFADTQYF
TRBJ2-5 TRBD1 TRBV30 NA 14 TGTGCCTGCAATTGGGGACAGGCACAAGAGACCCAGTACTTC CACNWGQAQETQYF
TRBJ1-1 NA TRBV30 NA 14 TGTGCCTGGAGTGTTGGGCAGGCCAATACTGAAGCTTTCTTT CAWSVGQANTEAFF
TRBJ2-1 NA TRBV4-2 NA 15 TGTGCCAGCAGCCAAGACCGAGAGTCGGACAATGAGCAGTTCTTC CASSQDRESDNEQFF